This T cell receptor (beta chain) was sequenced during a study of Japanese encephalitis immunity and Zika vaccine responses (dated by TCRdb to the early 2020s). General notes on the study: Each included participant got alum-adjuvanted ZPIV three times, at weeks 0, 4 and 28, with every dose being 5.0 ug. TCR repertoires from three flavivirus-naive individuals were also analyzed at weeks 2, 6 and 52 after the start of ZPIV vaccination. The ZIKV peptides, 15-mers that overlapped by 11 residues, were chosen for containing NetMHCpan/NetMHCII-predicted epitopes with affinity below 50 nM. For TCR sequencing, several representative participants were selected from each pre-vaccination group, and samples were taken at week 0 (after pre-vaccination, before ZPIV) and at week 52. One dose of YFV vaccine (YF-VAX) was administered before ZPIV to over eleven participants, and fewer than ten participants were flavivirus-naive. The study asked whether earlier vaccination against Japanese encephalitis virus (JEV) or yellow fever virus (YFV) shaped CD4 T cell responses to the Zika vaccine. Stimulations used ZIKV structural-protein peptide pools split into flavivirus-conserved and non-conserved sets, or JEV or YFV peptides matching the pre-vaccination. About 12 participants were given two doses of JEV vaccine (IXIARO) 28 days apart, two to three months before the first ZPIV dose.

After labeling with CellTrace CFSE, PBMCs were cultured for under seven days in RPMI containing roughly 8.4% human serum along with peptide pools, each at 1 ug/mL. Unfixed proliferating CD4 T cells were sorted on a BD FACSAria as live CD56-CD19-CD16-CD3+CD4+ CFSE-low cells. The enrolled adults were healthy, and microneutralization screening showed them to be seronegative for ZIKV, JEV, YFV, DENV and WNV. The samples were drawn from a phase 1 trial of an alum-adjuvanted Zika purified-inactivated virus (ZPIV) vaccine that was randomized, double-blinded and placebo-controlled. Peripheral blood mononuclear cells were isolated by standard procedure and stored frozen in liquid nitrogen until use. This clonotype is termed large (0.1 to 1%). Base qualities were left out, and no much larger clone turns up one base away. The CDR3 covers 15 residues, taking in both the cysteine and the phenylalanine. Only the CDR3 portion is preserved as DNA: 45 bases, with reading frame beginning at the first base. Trimming takes 7 bases from V and 6 bases from J, and the germline ends sit 22 bases apart. In the germline V gene, CDR1 corresponds to SGHTA and CDR2 to FQGNSA.

The library relied on 5' RACE. Before sequencing, the TCRbeta libraries were pooled in proportion to the number of cells sorted for each library. Total RNA was extracted from sorted cells with RNAzol RT, and cDNA was synthesized with an oligo(dT) primer and a template-switching oligo. The TCRbeta V-CDR3-J region was amplified by PCR with Kapa HiFi between a SMARTer oligo primer and a TCRbeta constant-region primer. A second PCR added Illumina adaptors and sample-specific index barcodes, with HighPrep bead cleanup and Bioanalyzer confirmation of a roughly 650 bp band. Libraries were sequenced on an Illumina MiSeq with 2x151 bp paired-end reads. The original pipeline was this. Reads were demultiplexed with an in-house Java program, and TCRbeta annotations were assigned and clonotypes were counted with MiXCR. Repertoire overlap used Morisita-Horn indices from the R package vegan, with UPGMA clustering and Circos plots of recurring clonotypes. Shannon diversity and richness were normalized to the highest possible value given the input cell numbers, yielding values from 0 to 1. CDR3beta sequences were aligned with MUSCLE, distances were computed with SeqinR, and multidimensional scaling was plotted in R. Starting from the raw public reads, TCRdb applied fastp trimming at Q25, assembled clones with MiXCR and retained in-frame beta chains. All rows with the same CDR3 protein become a single entry with the most common DNA and genes. TCRdb assigned the V and J calls; the authors' analysis was not used. The sample data list about 360 distinct CDR3 sequences, and approximately 1.5% of these were observed just once. In total, the top ten clones hold less than 35% of the sample.

Overall study results and their limits: The individual peptides behind the cross-reactive responses were not identified because limits on sample size made peptide-pool deconvolution impossible. Samples were clustered by participant, with no similarity observed between individuals, suggesting that no public TCRs were detected. After ZPIV, a significant decrease in repertoire richness of CD4 T cells responding to conserved ZIKV epitopes was observed in JEV-pre-vaccinated donors. JEV-pre-vaccinated donors showed higher repertoire similarity across time-points and stimulations than YFV-pre-vaccinated donors, indicating more clonotypes common to ZIKV and JEV stimulation. The analysis was restricted to a subset of trial participants with three doses and adequate samples, and the entire vaccinated cohort was not analyzed. Only a few individuals showed CD8 T cell responses to ZIKV peptide pools, and those responses were very low in magnitude.

The sequence was collected from an adult man who received an inactivated Zika virus vaccine. Here the chain combines TRBV7-2 and TRBJ2-7; TRBD2 is a weak D gene call, 6 bases matching. The sequenced sample was antigen-activated CD4+ T cells from blood, cultured, obtained during a Zika inactivated vaccine study. The CDR3 loop reads CASTLRTGGTIEQYF. The DNA reads TGTGCCAGCACTCTACGGACCGGGGGAACAATCGAGCAGTACTTC.